This T cell receptor beta chain is from a study of T cell responses to AZD1222 COVID-19 vaccine. Turning to the study itself: Analysis merged second doses at about 4 or about 12 weeks. Regarding the study as a whole: Donors were mostly white British, more females; clonal diversity possibly underestimated. Across the whole spike, CD4 TCRs peaked at regions 160-218 and 743-854.

With regard to this clone: Antigen unknown.

The CDR3 sequence is 12 residues long. Trimming removed 5 bases at V and 9 bases at J, with 11 bases between. Germline CDR1 and CDR2: MNHEY and SVGAGI. Only in-frame clones appear in the TCRdb table, and some are missing; sequencing was by immunoSEQ multiplex PCR. The table lists over 60,000 clones, over 75% of them singletons. The chain combines TRBV6-5 with TRBJ2-4; D may correspond to TRBD1 or TRBD2 (5 bases each). The clonotype was recovered from an adult in good health. The sequences come from peripheral blood, collected on day 0 of AZD1222 vaccination. The CDR3 region has the DNA TGTGCCAGCAGTACCAGGGAGAGCATTCAGTACTTC. Translated: CASSTRESIQYF.